This T cell receptor beta chain appears in the sequencing data of a study of molecular identifiers for immune sequencing clone quantification. Ten or more counts support this clonotype. One entry per CDR3 protein, called by TCRdb with MiXCR from the PCR reads. The repertoire has about 630,000 distinct CDR3 sequences, over 25% of them found once; the top ten carry around 0.78%. Looked up from germline, CDR1 is MDHEN and CDR2 is SYDVKM. The CDR3 sequence is 14 residues long. V lost 3 bases to trimming and J lost 5 bases; unmatched junction nucleotides: 6. The specimen was naive CD8+ T cells from blood, with Jurkat cell RNA spiked in. Subset in this sample: FACS-sorted CD8+CD4-CCR7+CD45RA+ naive T cells. This receptor was taken from a human donor in good health. Some libraries in this study had Jurkat cell RNA spiked in. The chain carries TRBV28 and TRBJ2-5; TRBD1 aligns across 7 bases. CDR3 residues: CASSFGDRVETQYF. The CDR3 nucleotides are TGTGCCAGCAGTTTTGGAGACAGGGTCGAGACCCAGTACTTC.